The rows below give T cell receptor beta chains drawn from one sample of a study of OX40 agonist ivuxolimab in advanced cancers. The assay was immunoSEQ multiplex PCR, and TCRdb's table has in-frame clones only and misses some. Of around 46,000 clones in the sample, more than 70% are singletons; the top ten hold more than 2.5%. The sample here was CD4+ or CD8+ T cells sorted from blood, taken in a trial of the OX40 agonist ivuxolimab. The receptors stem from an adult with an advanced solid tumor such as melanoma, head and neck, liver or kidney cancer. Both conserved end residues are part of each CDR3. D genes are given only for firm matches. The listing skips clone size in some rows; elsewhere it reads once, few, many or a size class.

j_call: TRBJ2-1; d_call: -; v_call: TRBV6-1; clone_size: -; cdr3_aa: CASSDEGVPSGRQFF; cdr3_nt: TGTGCCAGCAGTGATGAGGGGGTACCTAGCGGTAGGCAGTTCTTC
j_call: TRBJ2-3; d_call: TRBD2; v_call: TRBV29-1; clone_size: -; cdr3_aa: CSVTSGGGSTDTQYF; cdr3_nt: TGCAGCGTTACTAGCGGAGGGGGAAGCACAGATACGCAGTATTTT
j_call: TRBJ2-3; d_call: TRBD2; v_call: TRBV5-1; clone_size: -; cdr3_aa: CASREVAGGTDTQYF; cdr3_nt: TGCGCCAGCAGGGAGGTAGCGGGAGGTACAGATACGCAGTATTTT
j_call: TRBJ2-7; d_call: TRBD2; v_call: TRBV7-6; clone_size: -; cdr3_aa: CASSRGGTHSYEQYF; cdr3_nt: TGTGCCAGCAGCCGGGGAGGGACGCACTCCTACGAGCAGTACTTC
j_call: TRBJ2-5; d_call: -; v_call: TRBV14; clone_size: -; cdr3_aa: CASSQGGETQYF; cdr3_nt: TGTGCCAGCAGCCAAGGTGGAGAGACCCAGTACTTC
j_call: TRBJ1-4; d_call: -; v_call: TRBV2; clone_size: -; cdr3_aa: CASKNLLNEKLFF; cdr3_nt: TGTGCCAGCAAGAACCTACTTAATGAAAAACTGTTTTTT
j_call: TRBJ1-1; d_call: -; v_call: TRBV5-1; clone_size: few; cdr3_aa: CASSSGSTEAFF; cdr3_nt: TGCGCCAGCAGCTCAGGGTCCACTGAAGCTTTCTTT
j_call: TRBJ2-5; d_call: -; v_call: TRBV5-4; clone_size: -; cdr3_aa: CASSLDRETQYF; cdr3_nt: TGTGCCAGCAGCCTCGACAGGGAGACCCAGTACTTC
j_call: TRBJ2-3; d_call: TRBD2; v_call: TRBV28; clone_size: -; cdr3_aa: CASSSGLVEASSTDTQYF; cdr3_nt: TGTGCCAGCAGTTCCGGACTAGTTGAGGCTAGTAGCACAGATACGCAGTATTTT
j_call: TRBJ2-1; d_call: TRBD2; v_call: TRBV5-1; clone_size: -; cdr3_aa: CASSLLGGRAFRGEQFF; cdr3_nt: TGCGCCAGCAGCTTGCTGGGCGGGAGGGCTTTTCGGGGTGAGCAGTTCTTC
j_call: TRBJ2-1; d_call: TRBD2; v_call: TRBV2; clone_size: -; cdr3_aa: CASLRGTSGNNEQFF; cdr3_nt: TGTGCCAGCCTCAGAGGGACTAGCGGCAACAATGAGCAGTTCTTC
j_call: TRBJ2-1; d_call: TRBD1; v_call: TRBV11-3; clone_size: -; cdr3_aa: CASSSRTGGREQFF; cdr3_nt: TGTGCCAGCAGCTCCCGGACAGGGGGCCGTGAGCAGTTCTTC
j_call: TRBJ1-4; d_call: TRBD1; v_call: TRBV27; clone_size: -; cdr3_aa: CASSVSSDRVEKLFF; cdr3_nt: TGTGCCAGCAGTGTATCATCTGACAGGGTAGAAAAACTGTTTTTT
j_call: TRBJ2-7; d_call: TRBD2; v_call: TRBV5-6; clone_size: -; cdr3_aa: CASSFPGGLSEQYF; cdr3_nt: TGTGCCAGCAGCTTCCCGGGAGGACTCTCCGAGCAGTACTTC
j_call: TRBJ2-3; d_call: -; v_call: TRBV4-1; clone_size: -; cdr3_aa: CASSQDTGTFLTDTQYF; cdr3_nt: TGCGCCAGCAGCCAAGATACTGGGACTTTTCTCACAGATACGCAGTATTTT
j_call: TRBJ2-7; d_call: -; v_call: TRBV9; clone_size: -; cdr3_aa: CASSVGGSNYEQYF; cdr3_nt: TGTGCCAGCAGCGTGGGGGGTTCGAACTACGAGCAGTACTTC
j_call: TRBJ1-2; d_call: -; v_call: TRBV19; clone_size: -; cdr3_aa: CASSIVSVTDGYTF; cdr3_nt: TGTGCCAGTAGTATCGTGAGCGTGACTGATGGCTACACCTTC
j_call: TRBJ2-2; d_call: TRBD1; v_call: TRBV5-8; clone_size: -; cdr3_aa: CASSLFQGARELFF; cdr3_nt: TGTGCCAGCAGCTTATTCCAGGGGGCGAGGGAGCTGTTTTTT
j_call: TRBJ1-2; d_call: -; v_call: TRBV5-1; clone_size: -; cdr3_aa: CASSLDGAQGYTF; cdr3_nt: TGCGCCAGCAGCTTGGACGGGGCTCAGGGCTACACCTTC
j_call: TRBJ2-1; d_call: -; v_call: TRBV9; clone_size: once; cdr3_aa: CASSVRDEQFF; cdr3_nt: TGTGCCAGCAGCGTTAGGGATGAGCAGTTCTTC
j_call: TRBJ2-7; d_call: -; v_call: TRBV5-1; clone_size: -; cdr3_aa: CASGPRQASYEQYF; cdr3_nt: TGCGCCAGCGGACCTAGACAGGCCTCCTACGAGCAGTACTTC
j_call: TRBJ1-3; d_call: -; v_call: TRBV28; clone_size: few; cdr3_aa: CASSHPGLLSGNTIYF; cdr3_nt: TGTGCCAGCAGTCACCCGGGACTCCTCTCTGGAAACACCATATATTTT
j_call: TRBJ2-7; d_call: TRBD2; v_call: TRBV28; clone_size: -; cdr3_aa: CASTTGGTYEQYF; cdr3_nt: TGTGCCAGCACAACGGGGGGGACCTACGAGCAGTACTTC
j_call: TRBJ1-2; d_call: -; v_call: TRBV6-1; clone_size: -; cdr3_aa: CASSPQGTYGYTF; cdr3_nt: TGTGCCAGCAGTCCTCAGGGTACCTATGGCTACACCTTC
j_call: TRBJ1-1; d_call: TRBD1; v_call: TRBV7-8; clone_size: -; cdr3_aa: CASSLRTGIESTEAFF; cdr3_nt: TGTGCCAGCAGCTTAAGGACAGGGATAGAGAGCACTGAAGCTTTCTTT
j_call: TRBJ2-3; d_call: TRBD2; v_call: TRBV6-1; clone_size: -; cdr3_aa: CASSERLAGVLDTQYF; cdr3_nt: TGTGCCAGCAGTGAAAGGCTAGCGGGAGTGTTAGATACGCAGTATTTT
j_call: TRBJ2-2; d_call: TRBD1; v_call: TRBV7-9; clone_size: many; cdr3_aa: CASSPRTGQILTGELFF; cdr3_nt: TGTGCCAGCAGCCCCCGGACAGGGCAGATTTTAACCGGGGAGCTGTTTTTT
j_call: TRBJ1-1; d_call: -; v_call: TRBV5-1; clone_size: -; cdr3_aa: CASSLAGWEGTEAFF; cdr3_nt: TGCGCCAGCAGCTTGGCGGGGTGGGAGGGTACTGAAGCTTTCTTT
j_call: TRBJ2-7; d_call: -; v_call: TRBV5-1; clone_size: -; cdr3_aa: CASSRREGGSRLPGDEQYF; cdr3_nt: TGCGCCAGCAGCCGAAGAGAGGGGGGGTCTCGCCTACCCGGGGACGAGCAGTACTTC
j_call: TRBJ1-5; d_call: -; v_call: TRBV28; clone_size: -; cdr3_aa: CASSLLEGVGNQPQHF; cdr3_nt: TGTGCCAGCAGTTTATTGGAGGGGGTGGGCAATCAGCCCCAGCATTTT
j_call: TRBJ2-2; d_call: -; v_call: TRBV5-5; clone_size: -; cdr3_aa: CASSLGSHTGELFF; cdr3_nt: TGTGCCAGCAGCTTGGGAAGCCACACCGGGGAGCTGTTTTTT
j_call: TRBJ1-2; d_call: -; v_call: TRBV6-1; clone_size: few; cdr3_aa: CASSVANVGGPNYGYTF; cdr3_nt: TGTGCCAGCAGTGTAGCAAATGTGGGGGGGCCCAACTATGGCTACACCTTC
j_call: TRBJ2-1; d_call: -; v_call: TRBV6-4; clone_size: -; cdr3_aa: CATSPEKAGYNEQFF; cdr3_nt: TGTGCCACGAGCCCGGAGAAGGCCGGATACAATGAGCAGTTCTTC
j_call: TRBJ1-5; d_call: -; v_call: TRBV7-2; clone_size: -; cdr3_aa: CASSPLIGSVQPRHF; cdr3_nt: TGTGCCAGCAGCCCATTAATTGGGTCCGTTCAGCCCCGGCATTTT
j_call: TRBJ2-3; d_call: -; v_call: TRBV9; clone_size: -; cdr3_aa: CASSPDLQDTQYF; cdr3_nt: TGTGCCAGCAGCCCGGACTTACAGGATACGCAGTATTTT
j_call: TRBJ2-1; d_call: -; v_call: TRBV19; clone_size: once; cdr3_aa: CASSIARGMDEQFF; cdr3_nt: TGTGCCAGTAGTATAGCCCGAGGGATGGATGAGCAGTTCTTC
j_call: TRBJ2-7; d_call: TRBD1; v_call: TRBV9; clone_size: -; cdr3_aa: CASSTRGTGPYEQYF; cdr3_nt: TGTGCCAGCAGCACTAGAGGGACAGGGCCCTACGAGCAGTACTTC
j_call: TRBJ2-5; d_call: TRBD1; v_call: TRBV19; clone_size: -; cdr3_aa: CASSTNPRDRGQETQYF; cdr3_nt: TGTGCCAGTAGTACGAATCCCCGGGACAGGGGTCAAGAGACCCAGTACTTC
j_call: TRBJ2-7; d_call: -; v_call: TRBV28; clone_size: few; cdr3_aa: CASKRGEFSYEQYF; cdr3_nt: TGTGCCAGTAAAAGGGGGGAATTCTCCTACGAGCAGTACTTC
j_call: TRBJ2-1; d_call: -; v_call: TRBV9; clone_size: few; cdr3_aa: CASSVAYSYNEQFF; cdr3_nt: TGTGCCAGCAGCGTAGCCTACTCCTACAATGAGCAGTTCTTC
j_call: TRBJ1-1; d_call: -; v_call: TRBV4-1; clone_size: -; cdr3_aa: CASSQDRGAGSAFF; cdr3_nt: TGCGCCAGCAGCCAAGATCGGGGGGCCGGGTCGGCTTTCTTT
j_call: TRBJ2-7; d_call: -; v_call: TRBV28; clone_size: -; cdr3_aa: CATLRPGTWTYEQYF; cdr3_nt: TGTGCCACCCTACGCCCTGGGACGTGGACCTACGAGCAGTACTTC
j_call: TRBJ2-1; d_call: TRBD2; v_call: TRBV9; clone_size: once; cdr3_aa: CASSVSGRATSYNEQFF; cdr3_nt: TGTGCCAGCAGCGTTAGCGGGAGGGCCACTTCCTACAATGAGCAGTTCTTC
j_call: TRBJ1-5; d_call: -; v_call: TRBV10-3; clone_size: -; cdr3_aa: CAISWTGNQPQHF; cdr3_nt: TGTGCCATCAGTTGGACAGGCAATCAGCCCCAGCATTTT
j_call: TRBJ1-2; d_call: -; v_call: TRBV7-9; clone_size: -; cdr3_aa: CASRRVEGYGYTF; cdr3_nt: TGTGCCAGCAGAAGGGTAGAGGGCTATGGCTACACCTTC
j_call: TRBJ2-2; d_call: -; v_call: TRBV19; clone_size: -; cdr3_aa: CASRTSSRAAGELFF; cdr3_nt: TGTGCCAGTAGAACCTCAAGTCGAGCGGCCGGGGAGCTGTTTTTT
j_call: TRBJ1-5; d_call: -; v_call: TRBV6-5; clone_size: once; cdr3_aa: CASSLQGGNQPQHF; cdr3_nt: TGTGCCAGCAGCTTACAAGGGGGCAATCAGCCCCAGCATTTT
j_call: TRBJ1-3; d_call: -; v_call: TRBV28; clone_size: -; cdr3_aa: CASSPSTRGTIYF; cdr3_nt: TGTGCCAGCAGTCCCTCAACACGGGGCACCATATATTTT
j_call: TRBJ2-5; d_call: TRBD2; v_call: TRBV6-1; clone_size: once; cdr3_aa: CASSQSSGRAETQYF; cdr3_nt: TGTGCCAGCAGCCAATCTAGCGGGAGGGCCGAGACCCAGTACTTC
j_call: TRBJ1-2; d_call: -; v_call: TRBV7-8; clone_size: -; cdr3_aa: CASSPGAGANGYTF; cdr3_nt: TGTGCCAGCAGCCCAGGGGCGGGGGCGAATGGCTACACCTTC
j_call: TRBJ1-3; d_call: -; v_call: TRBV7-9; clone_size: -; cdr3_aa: CASSPNTLDGNTIYF; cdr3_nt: TGTGCCAGCAGCCCAAACACCCTGGATGGAAACACCATATATTTT
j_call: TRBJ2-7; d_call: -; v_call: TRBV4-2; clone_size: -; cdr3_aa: CASSGAYEQYF; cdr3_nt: TGTGCCAGCAGCGGGGCCTACGAGCAGTACTTC
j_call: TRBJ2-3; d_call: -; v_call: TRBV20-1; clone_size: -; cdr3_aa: CSVTGVDTQYF; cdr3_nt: TGCAGTGTTACCGGGGTCGATACGCAGTATTTT
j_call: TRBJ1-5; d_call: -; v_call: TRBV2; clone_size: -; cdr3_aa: CASRRTSQPQHF; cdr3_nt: TGTGCCAGCAGGCGGACTTCCCAGCCCCAGCATTTT
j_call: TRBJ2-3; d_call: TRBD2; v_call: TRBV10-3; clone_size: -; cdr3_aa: CAISESTSGRGADTQYF; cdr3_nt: TGTGCCATCAGTGAGTCGACTAGCGGGAGAGGAGCAGATACGCAGTATTTT
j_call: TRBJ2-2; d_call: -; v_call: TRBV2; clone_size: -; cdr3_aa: CASIQSGVDTGELFF; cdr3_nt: TGTGCCAGCATTCAATCAGGGGTGGACACCGGGGAGCTGTTTTTT